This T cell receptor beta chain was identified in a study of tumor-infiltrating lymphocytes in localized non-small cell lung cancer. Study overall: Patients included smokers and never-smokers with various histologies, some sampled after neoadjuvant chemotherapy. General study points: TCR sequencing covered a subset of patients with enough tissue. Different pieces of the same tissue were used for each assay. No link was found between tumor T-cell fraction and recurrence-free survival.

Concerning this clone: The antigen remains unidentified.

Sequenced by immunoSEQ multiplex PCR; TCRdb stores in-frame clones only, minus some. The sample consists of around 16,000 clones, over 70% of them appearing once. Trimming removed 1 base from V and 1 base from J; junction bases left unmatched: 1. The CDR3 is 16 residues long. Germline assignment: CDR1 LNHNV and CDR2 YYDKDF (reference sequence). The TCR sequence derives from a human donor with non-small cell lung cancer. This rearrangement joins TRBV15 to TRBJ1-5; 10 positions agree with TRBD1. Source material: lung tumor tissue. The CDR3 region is CATSRAGQGSNQPQHF. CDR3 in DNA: TGTGCCACCAGCAGAGCGGGACAGGGGAGCAATCAGCCCCAGCATTTT.